This T cell receptor (beta chain) was identified during a study of blood T cells in healthy people across ages. General observations from the study: Investigators viewed diversity estimates from one million T cells as underestimates, the study reported. PBMCs went unsorted, and a conclusive naive versus antigen-experienced comparison was therefore prevented.

The J segment lost 8 bases and the V segment lost 1 base, leaving 15 bases of the junction unmatched. This CDR3 contains 18 residues. Germline values: CDR1 SGHRS, CDR2 YFSETQ. Every donor provided approximately 10 milliliters of peripheral blood. Through a sample-barcoded 5' primer and a J-beta primer mix, a second PCR was run for 7 to 11 cycles. CDR3-containing paired-end reads numbering at least 2.5 million came from each sample. TCRdb re-derived calls from the 5' RACE reads in MiXCR, one entry per CDR3 protein. Here the sample spans 630,000 or so distinct CDR3 sequences, less than 35% being singletons. Comments on this clonotype: Its specificity is not known.

This TCR was sampled from a woman of 80 years or more in good health. Material: blood. The chain employs TRBV5-1 and TRBJ2-1, with 10 positions matching TRBD2. The chain's CDR3 is CASSLMLAGEPTSDEQFF. Here the CDR3 DNA reads TGCGCCAGCAGCTTGATGCTAGCGGGAGAACCTACGTCCGATGAGCAGTTCTTC.